Reported below is one T cell receptor (beta chain). Antigen specificity is unknown. The germline V gene encodes CDR1 SEHNR and CDR2 FQNEAQ (reference sequence). CDR3 length: 16 amino acids. Trimming cost V 4 bases and J 6 bases, with 18 bases left between them. The sample originates from a study of cytomegalovirus exposure and HLA in healthy donors. The PCR had 60 Vbeta and 13 Jbeta primers. Sequenced by immunoSEQ multiplex PCR; TCRdb stores in-frame clones only, minus some. This sample's table reports about 120,000 clones. When sampled, the donors appeared nominally healthy, though they likely had unrecorded immune exposures. Points from the study as a whole: The listing of 150 to 200 TCR beta chains classed them as cytomegalovirus-associated. Accurate prediction of HLA-A and HLA-B alleles (for most subjects) was reportedly achieved from TCR beta sequences.

The J gene is TRBJ2-2, the V gene TRBV7-9; TRBD1 is a possible D gene (6 bases). Material for sequencing was PBMCs. The source of this sequence is a man between 18 and 35 years old in good health and CMV-seronegative. The CDR3, as DNA: TGTGCCAGCAGCTCCCCTAGTACAGGGTGGGCCGGGGAGCTGTTTTTT. It specifies CASSSPSTGWAGELFF. Full variable domain (remainder filled in from reference TRBV7-9 and TRBJ2-2): DTGVSQNPRHKITKRGQNVTFRCDPISEHNRLYWYRQTLGQGPEFLTYFQNEAQLEKSRLLSDRFSAERPKGSFSTLEIQRTEQGDSAMYLCASSSPSTGWAGELFFGEGSRLTVL.